This T cell receptor (beta chain) was sequenced for a study of CD4 T cell repertoires in COVID-19. These memory T cells were uncultured and sequenced directly after ex vivo isolation. Generated by immunoSEQ multiplex PCR, the TCRdb table keeps only in-frame clones and is missing some. Among about 22,000 clones listed, around 87% were seen once. Trimming took 4 bases from V and 7 from J, leaving 20 bases between them. Per the germline V gene, CDR1 is SGHRS and CDR2 is YFSETQ. CDR3 length: 15 residues. The chain links TRBV5-1 to TRBJ2-5; the D gene is possibly TRBD2 (7 bases). The specimen was central memory CD4+ T cells from blood, collected before the COVID-19 pandemic. This clonotype originated in a human donor who had COVID-19. This CDR3 reads CASSPPRGAARTQYF. Written as DNA, the CDR3 is TGCGCCAGCAGCCCCCCCCGGGGGGCCGCCAGGACCCAGTACTTC.